The rows below give T cell receptor beta chains drawn from one sample of a study of T cells in Graves' hyperthyroidism and ophthalmopathy. Each CDR3 protein is one row after TCRdb ran MiXCR on the multiplex PCR reads. The table records a few hundred thousand distinct CDR3 sequences, roughly 15% of them present only once. The sequenced sample was blood. The source of these receptors is a young woman with Graves' hyperthyroidism. Both conserved end residues are part of each CDR3. Each record gives: clone size, D gene, J gene, V gene, CDR3 DNA, CDR3 protein. D genes are given only for firm matches. Only part of the rows carry a size: once, few, many, or a class if the clone is expanded.

size: NA
D: TRBD1
J: TRBJ1-6
V: TRBV12-3/TRBV12-4
DNA: TGTGCCAGCAGTGGGGGGACAGCTACCCTGTCACCCCTCCACTTT
CDR3: CASSGGTATLSPLHF

size: many
D: TRBD1
J: TRBJ1-2
V: TRBV20-1
DNA: TGCAGTGCTAGAGTACAGGGGGCGGGAAACTATGGCTACACCTTC
CDR3: CSARVQGAGNYGYTF

size: many
D: TRBD1
J: TRBJ1-1
V: TRBV12-3/TRBV12-4
DNA: TGTGCCAGCACCGATCTGGGACAGGGGCGGAACACTGAAGCTTTCTTT
CDR3: CASTDLGQGRNTEAFF

size: few
D: TRBD1
J: TRBJ2-2
V: TRBV9
DNA: TGTGCCAGCAGAGGGACAGGGGGCGCGTTGGGGGAGCTGTTTTTT
CDR3: CASRGTGGALGELFF

size: many
D: TRBD1
J: TRBJ1-1
V: TRBV7-2
DNA: TGTGCCAGCAGCTTACAGGGGGCATGGGGGAACACTGAAGCTTTCTTT
CDR3: CASSLQGAWGNTEAFF

size: few
D: TRBD1
J: TRBJ2-6
V: TRBV4-1
DNA: TGCGCCAGCAGCCAAGATCGACAGGGGGCCCCTGGGGCCAACGTCCTGACTTTC
CDR3: CASSQDRQGAPGANVLTF

size: few
D: NA
J: TRBJ1-5
V: TRBV6-1
DNA: TGTGCCGGCAGTCCCCGACAGGAAAGCAATCAGCCCCAGCATTTT
CDR3: CAGSPRQESNQPQHF

size: NA
D: NA
J: TRBJ2-7
V: TRBV28
DNA: TGTGCCAGCAGTTTACCGGGGGCGGGCTCCTACGAGCAGTACTTC
CDR3: CASSLPGAGSYEQYF

size: many
D: TRBD1
J: TRBJ1-4
V: TRBV7-2
DNA: TGTGCCAGCAGCTCAGAAGGGACAGCGAATGAAAAACTGTTTTTT
CDR3: CASSSEGTANEKLFF

size: NA
D: NA
J: TRBJ1-3
V: TRBV19
DNA: TGTGCCAGTAGTACCCCACAGACTTCGAGGCCTGGAAACACCATATATTTT
CDR3: CASSTPQTSRPGNTIYF

size: few
D: NA
J: TRBJ2-2
V: TRBV28
DNA: TGTGCCAGCAGTTTAGGTGTTCGTATAGGGGTGGGCACCGGGGAGCTGTTTTTT
CDR3: CASSLGVRIGVGTGELFF

size: few
D: NA
J: TRBJ1-1
V: TRBV12-3/TRBV12-4
DNA: TGTGCCAGCAGTCCTCCCCGGGGGAACACTGAAGCTTTCTTT
CDR3: CASSPPRGNTEAFF

size: many
D: TRBD1
J: TRBJ1-6
V: TRBV20-1
DNA: TGCAGCGCGACAGGGGGCAATTCACCCCTCCACTTT
CDR3: CSATGGNSPLHF

size: few
D: NA
J: TRBJ1-6
V: TRBV7-2
DNA: TGTGCCAGCAGCTTAGGAGGGGTTAGCACCTATAATTCACCCCTCCACTTT
CDR3: CASSLGGVSTYNSPLHF

size: NA
D: TRBD2
J: TRBJ2-3
V: TRBV19
DNA: TGTGCCAGTAGTACTGGACTAGTCGCCACAGATACGCAGTATTTT
CDR3: CASSTGLVATDTQYF

size: NA
D: NA
J: TRBJ1-1
V: TRBV9
DNA: TGTGCCAGCAGCCCCCAGGACGGATTGAACACTGAAGCTTTCTTT
CDR3: CASSPQDGLNTEAFF

size: NA
D: NA
J: TRBJ1-2
V: TRBV14
DNA: TGTGCCAGCAGCCGCCTAGACTTCCCTGGCTACACCTTC
CDR3: CASSRLDFPGYTF

size: many
D: NA
J: TRBJ1-2
V: TRBV4-2
DNA: TGTGCCAGCAGCCAAGATCGGGTGGAGCTAAACTATGGCTACACCTTC
CDR3: CASSQDRVELNYGYTF

size: many
D: TRBD2
J: TRBJ2-3
V: TRBV6-1
DNA: TGTGCCAGCAGTTCGCAAACTAGCGGGGCTAGCACAGATACGCAGTATTTT
CDR3: CASSSQTSGASTDTQYF

size: many
D: NA
J: TRBJ1-3
V: TRBV2
DNA: TGTGCCAGCAGTCCCGACGGTTCTGGAAACACCATATATTTT
CDR3: CASSPDGSGNTIYF

size: many
D: NA
J: TRBJ1-5
V: TRBV20-1
DNA: TGCAGTGCTAGAGGCGAGGAACAGCCCCAGCATTTT
CDR3: CSARGEEQPQHF

size: many
D: NA
J: TRBJ1-1
V: TRBV28
DNA: TGTGCCAGCAGCCATTCCGTCCACAGGGCTACGAACACTGAAGCTTTCTTT
CDR3: CASSHSVHRATNTEAFF

size: few
D: NA
J: TRBJ1-1
V: TRBV5-1
DNA: TGCGCCAGCAGCCCACCCCGAACAGGGAGCCAAATCACTGAAGCTTTCTTT
CDR3: CASSPPRTGSQITEAFF

size: NA
D: TRBD2
J: TRBJ2-7
V: TRBV4-1
DNA: TGCGCCAGCAGCCTCCATATGGCGGGAGGACTCTACGAGCAGTACTTC
CDR3: CASSLHMAGGLYEQYF

size: many
D: NA
J: TRBJ2-1
V: TRBV4-2
DNA: TGTGCCAGCAGCCAAGCCCTGAGGGGACGCACCTACAATGAGCAGTTCTTC
CDR3: CASSQALRGRTYNEQFF

size: many
D: NA
J: TRBJ2-2
V: TRBV28
DNA: TGTGCCTGCGGTCTACTAAACACCGGGGAGCTGTTTTTT
CDR3: CACGLLNTGELFF

size: NA
D: NA
J: TRBJ1-1
V: TRBV28
DNA: TGTACCAGCAGTCTTCTGGGGAACACTGAAGCTTTCTTT
CDR3: CTSSLLGNTEAFF

size: many
D: NA
J: TRBJ2-7
V: TRBV7-2
DNA: TGTGCCAGCAGCTTAGTTGGGGTTTACTACGAGCAGTACTTC
CDR3: CASSLVGVYYEQYF

size: few
D: TRBD2
J: TRBJ2-1
V: TRBV20-1
DNA: TGCAGTGCTAGAGACGGACTAGCGGGACTCTACAATGAGCAGTTCTTC
CDR3: CSARDGLAGLYNEQFF

size: many
D: TRBD1
J: TRBJ1-2
V: TRBV12-3/TRBV12-4
DNA: TGTGCCAGCAGCCGGACAGGGGAGTCCAATGGCTACACCTTC
CDR3: CASSRTGESNGYTF

size: many
D: TRBD1
J: TRBJ2-3
V: TRBV27
DNA: TGTGCCAGCAGTTTCGAGGGGGCTAGCACAGATACGCAGTATTTT
CDR3: CASSFEGASTDTQYF

size: NA
D: NA
J: TRBJ1-5
V: TRBV6-1
DNA: TGTGCCAGCAGTGAAGCCCACGGGAGCAATCAGCCCCAGCATTTT
CDR3: CASSEAHGSNQPQHF

size: NA
D: NA
J: TRBJ2-2
V: TRBV6-1
DNA: TGTGCCAGCAGTGAATTTGGGGGGTGGAACACCGGGGAGCTGTTTTTT
CDR3: CASSEFGGWNTGELFF

size: many
D: TRBD2
J: TRBJ2-7
V: TRBV20-1
DNA: TGCAGTGTTTCTAGCGGGAGCGTTTTCGAGCAGTACTTC
CDR3: CSVSSGSVFEQYF

size: many
D: NA
J: TRBJ1-5
V: TRBV30
DNA: TGTGCCTGGAATCAGGATAGCAATCAGCCCCAGCATTTT
CDR3: CAWNQDSNQPQHF

size: NA
D: NA
J: TRBJ2-3
V: TRBV15
DNA: TGTGCCACCAGTTTAGGGGAAGTTGATGCGCAGTATTTT
CDR3: CATSLGEVDAQYF

size: many
D: NA
J: TRBJ2-2
V: TRBV6-1
DNA: TGTGCCAGCAGTACCCCTGCCGGGGGTAACCAGAACACCGGGGAGCTGTTTTTT
CDR3: CASSTPAGGNQNTGELFF

size: few
D: TRBD1
J: TRBJ1-2
V: TRBV20-1
DNA: TGCAGTGCTGCCGGGACAGGGGTTACCTGGGACTATGGCTACACCTTC
CDR3: CSAAGTGVTWDYGYTF

size: many
D: NA
J: TRBJ2-7
V: TRBV30
DNA: TGTGCCTGGAGTGGGGTAGGACTTGGAGGAGATTACGAGCAGTACTTC
CDR3: CAWSGVGLGGDYEQYF

size: many
D: TRBD2
J: TRBJ2-2
V: TRBV6-1
DNA: TGTGCCAGCAGTACTACTAGCGGAGCCACCGGGGAGCTGTTTTTT
CDR3: CASSTTSGATGELFF

size: many
D: NA
J: TRBJ1-6
V: TRBV28
DNA: TGTGCCAGCAGTTTAAGTACAGGGCGGCGTTCACCCCTCCACTTT
CDR3: CASSLSTGRRSPLHF

size: few
D: NA
J: TRBJ2-5
V: TRBV12-3/TRBV12-4
DNA: TGTGCCAGCAGCCAACCTCCCGGGACCCAAGTGGGAAAGGAGACCCAGTACTTC
CDR3: CASSQPPGTQVGKETQYF

size: many
D: TRBD1
J: TRBJ2-1
V: TRBV30
DNA: TGTGCCTGGAGTTCTGGGACAGGGGGTGTTGTGAGGCAGTTCTTC
CDR3: CAWSSGTGGVVRQFF

size: many
D: NA
J: TRBJ1-6
V: TRBV27
DNA: TGTGCCAGCAGTTTACAGGGCATGGGCTTGGGATTCCCCCTCCACTTT
CDR3: CASSLQGMGLGFPLHF

size: many
D: NA
J: TRBJ1-5
V: TRBV12-3/TRBV12-4
DNA: TGTGCCAGCAGTTTGAGGGCAGGGATTCAGCCCCAGCATTTT
CDR3: CASSLRAGIQPQHF

size: many
D: TRBD2
J: TRBJ2-3
V: TRBV6-1
DNA: TGTGCCAGCAGGACTAGCGGTTCAACAGATACGCAGTATTTT
CDR3: CASRTSGSTDTQYF

size: many
D: NA
J: TRBJ2-2
V: TRBV2
DNA: TGTGCCAGCAGTGATAGCGGAGGCGATCCCGGGGAGCTGTTTTTT
CDR3: CASSDSGGDPGELFF

size: few
D: NA
J: TRBJ2-1
V: TRBV20-1
DNA: TGCAGTGCTAGCTCCCCGGGACTCCCGCTCGGCTCCTACAATGAGCAGTTCTTC
CDR3: CSASSPGLPLGSYNEQFF

size: many
D: NA
J: TRBJ2-2
V: TRBV11-2
DNA: TGTGCCAGCAGCTTATTCGGACACTCGAACACCGGGGAGCTGTTTTTT
CDR3: CASSLFGHSNTGELFF

size: NA
D: TRBD2
J: TRBJ2-1
V: TRBV20-1
DNA: TGCAGTGCTAGGCGGGGGGCTAAGGCCTACAATGAGCAGTTCTTC
CDR3: CSARRGAKAYNEQFF

size: NA
D: TRBD1
J: TRBJ1-2
V: TRBV15
DNA: TGTGCCACCAGCAGACCCGACAGGGCAAGTCATGGCTACACCTTC
CDR3: CATSRPDRASHGYTF

size: many
D: NA
J: TRBJ1-2
V: TRBV11-2
DNA: TGTGCCAGCAGCTTAGACTGGGTCCCGGACGGCTACACCTTC
CDR3: CASSLDWVPDGYTF

size: NA
D: NA
J: TRBJ1-2
V: TRBV7-8
DNA: TGTGCCAGCAGCTTAGGGAGGGGAATAGGGGGCTACACCTTC
CDR3: CASSLGRGIGGYTF

size: NA
D: TRBD2
J: TRBJ2-2
V: TRBV6-6
DNA: TGTGCCAGCAGTTACCCGGTGGTAGCGGGAGACACCACCCCCGGGGAGCTGTTTTTT
CDR3: CASSYPVVAGDTTPGELFF

size: few
D: NA
J: TRBJ1-1
V: TRBV7-8
DNA: TGTGCCAGCAGTCGGGGGGCGCGAACTGAAGCTTTCTTT
CDR3: CASSRGARTEAFF

size: few
D: NA
J: TRBJ1-2
V: TRBV14
DNA: TGTGCCAGCAGCCACCCGGGACTCTATGGCTACACCTTC
CDR3: CASSHPGLYGYTF

size: NA
D: TRBD1
J: TRBJ2-3
V: TRBV5-4
DNA: TGTGCCAGCAGCGGAAGCCCGGGACAGGGGGCTTACACAGATACGCAGTATTTT
CDR3: CASSGSPGQGAYTDTQYF